This TCR beta chain was sequenced in a study of shared clonotypes between healthy human individuals. Study-level results: Some clonotypes were shared by all four sorted-subset donors, while others were not shared. The non-shared ones had lower generation probabilities than the shared ones. Across subsets, estimated richness was generally greater for naive than for memory populations.

Produced via immunoSEQ multiplex PCR; TCRdb's table is partial and in-frame only. This repertoire shows over 400,000 clones, 95% to 96% found once; its top ten account for around 0.067%. Trimming at V came to 6 bases and at J to 1 base, leaving 9 bases not matched to a gene. The CDR3 is made up of 17 amino acids. CDR1 KGHSH and CDR2 LQKENI come from the germline V gene. CD45RA-negative memory and CD45RA+ naive subsets were split from the CD4+ cells. About this clone: Its antigen is currently unknown.

The rearrangement links TRBV18 to TRBJ1-5, with 10 bases fitting TRBD1. Material for sequencing was naive CD4+ T cells sorted from blood. The subset: CD45RA+ positively selected. This TCR derives from a woman aged 25-40 years in good health. The DNA for the CDR3 is TGTGCCAGCTCGGACCAACGGACAGGGGGGAGCAATCAGCCCCAGCATTTT. Its protein is CASSDQRTGGSNQPQHF.